This entry features one T cell receptor beta chain sequence. The data stem from a study of CD8 T cells in Susac syndrome. Reverse transcription of roughly 0.5 to 1 ug RNA was carried out with random hexamers. TCR beta CDR3 was amplified by immunoSEQ covering 54 Vbeta and 13 Jbeta. TCRdb re-analysed the immunoSEQ multiplex PCR reads in MiXCR, keeping a single row per CDR3 protein. The repertoire consists of 170,000 or so distinct CDR3 sequences, with approximately 95% occurring once and the leading ten covering around 0.16%. CDR3 size: 16 residues. The V end was cut by 4 bases, the J end by 6 bases, with 18 bases between. Germline CDR1 is LGHDT and CDR2 is YNNKEL (reference sequence).

The specimen sequenced was CD8+ T cells from PBMCs. The receptor was derived from a human donor with multiple sclerosis. This chain joins TRBV3-1 and TRBJ2-2; D possibly uses TRBD1 or TRBD2 (6 bases each). The CDR3 bases are TGTGCCAGCAGCCCCAGGATGAGGGGGGATTCCGGGGAGCTGTTTTTT. It yields the protein CASSPRMRGDSGELFF.